The source of this T cell receptor (beta chain) is a study of blood T cell repertoires in COVID-19. At the level of the study: Both acute and convalescent COVID-19 samples were obtained from the United States, Italy and Spain. The cDNA or gDNA used as material had been derived from T cells, B-cell-depleted T cells, or PBMCs.

V was shortened by 1 base and J by 10 bases, with 11 bases between the two germline ends. The CDR3 contains 12 residues. CDR1 and CDR2 from the germline V gene are SGHTS and YDEGEE. As handled by the study authors: Estimation of nucleated cell counts relied on the amplification of reference gene primers. The method was immunoSEQ multiplex PCR; TCRdb's version includes in-frame clones alone and lacks a portion of them. The V and J calls and clone size come from that table; D and trimming were worked out from the DNA. The repertoire holds some 70,000 clones, roughly 90% seen once, with more than 5.5% in the top ten. Seattle cases were enrolled at active infection and followed longitudinally.

The chain links TRBV5-8 to TRBJ1-1, with D unclear. This sequence was found in a man aged 35 to 55 with COVID-19, enrolled during active disease. Material for sequencing was peripheral blood. The CDR3: CASSLSGLGAFF. DNA of the CDR3: TGTGCCAGCAGCTTGTCAGGACTGGGAGCTTTCTTT.